This TCR beta chain was documented in a study of CD8 T cells in Susac syndrome. Overall study results and limits: Clonal expansion of Susac CD8+ cells peaked in TEMRA cells, and it also peaked in active patients.

The patients with Susac syndrome satisfied recently defined diagnostic criteria for either definite or probable disease. In this sample, this clonotype turned up once. Its target is unknown. RNA, at about 0.45 to 1 ug, was reverse transcribed with random hexamers. TCRdb analysed the immunoSEQ multiplex PCR reads with MiXCR anew, one entry per CDR3 protein. The sample includes more than 80,000 distinct CDR3 sequences, 94% of them seen just once. Sequenced material: CD8+ T cells from PBMCs. This clonotype was obtained from a human donor with Susac syndrome.

In DNA form, the CDR3 reads TGCAGTGCTAGAGATCTTTTCGTCGGGACTAATGAAAAACTGTTTTTT. It specifies CSARDLFVGTNEKLFF. The V and J genes are TRBV20-1 and TRBJ1-4; D call uncertain. Looked up from germline, CDR1 is DFQATT and CDR2 is SNEGSKA (reference sequence). Trimming took off 0 bases at V and 2 bases at J, with 13 bases between the two ends. This CDR3 has 16 residues.